This T cell receptor (beta chain) was retrieved from a study of T-cell reconstitution after alpha-beta-depleted transplantation in children. Molecular barcoding with unique molecular identifiers was used for the TCRbeta library. Using its own MiXCR run on the PCR reads, TCRdb lists one record per CDR3 protein. This table has 150,000 to 250,000 distinct CDR3 sequences, roughly 15% appearing once. This clonotype occurred many times. The specimen comprised PBMCs from the stem cell graft donor, sampled from the stem cell graft. The receptor was isolated from a human donor who donated a stem cell graft to a child with acute lymphoblastic leukemia.

The CDR3 is CASSLDFPGNEQFF. The DNA of the CDR3 is TGCGCCAGCAGCTTGGATTTCCCAGGCAATGAGCAGTTCTTC. The chain recombines TRBV5-1 with TRBJ2-1; D remains ambiguous. CDR1 and CDR2 from the germline V gene are SGHRS and YFSETQ. V was pared by 0 bases and J by 6 bases, with 10 bases between. The CDR3 contains 14 residues.